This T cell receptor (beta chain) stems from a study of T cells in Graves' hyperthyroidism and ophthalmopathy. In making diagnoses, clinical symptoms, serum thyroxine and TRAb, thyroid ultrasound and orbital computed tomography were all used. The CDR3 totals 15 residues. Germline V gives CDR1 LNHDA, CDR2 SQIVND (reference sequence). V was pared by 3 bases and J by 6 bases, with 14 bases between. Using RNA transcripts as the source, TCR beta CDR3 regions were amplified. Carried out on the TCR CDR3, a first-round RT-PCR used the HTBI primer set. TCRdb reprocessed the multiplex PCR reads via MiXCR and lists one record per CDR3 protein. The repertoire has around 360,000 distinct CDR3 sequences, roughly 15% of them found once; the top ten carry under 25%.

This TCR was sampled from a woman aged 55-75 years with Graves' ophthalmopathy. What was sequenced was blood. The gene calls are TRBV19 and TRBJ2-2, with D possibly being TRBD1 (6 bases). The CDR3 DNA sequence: TGTGCCAGTAGTATCCGGCAGGGGAGAGCCGGGGAGCTGTTTTTT. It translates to CASSIRQGRAGELFF.